This T cell receptor beta chain was found in a study of T cell responses to AZD1222 COVID-19 vaccine. The repertoire was sequenced with immunoSEQ multiplex PCR; TCRdb's copy has only in-frame clones and lacks some. The profile covers about 89,000 clones, with 86% appearing a single time and approximately 5.6% taken by the ten largest. The specimen was peripheral blood, collected 28 days after the second AZD1222 dose. The clonotype comes from an adult who received the AZD1222 COVID-19 vaccine.

The CDR3: CASALAGSYNEQFF. CDR3 sequence (DNA): TGCGCCAGCGCACTAGCGGGCTCCTACAATGAGCAGTTCTTC. This sequence joins TRBV10-2 and TRBJ2-1; 9 nucleotides agree with TRBD2. The V gene's germline CDR1 is WSHSY and CDR2 SAAADI. The CDR3 consists of 14 residues. Trimming took 8 bases from V and 0 from J; bases not matched to a gene: 2.